This T cell receptor beta chain was recovered during a study of PD-L1 blockade in urothelial cancer (dated by TCRdb to the late 2010s). Study-level background: Every patient began therapy at some point between 2013 and 2015 and was given atezolizumab 1,200 mg intravenously every 3 weeks. An ECOG performance status of 0 or 1 was recorded for the patients, and 0 to 3 prior chemotherapy regimens had been received by the patients. Pretreatment tumor samples, along with matched peripheral blood serially collected before and after atezolizumab treatment, were subjected to TCR sequencing. Durable clinical benefit was achieved by nine patients and was not achieved by 20 patients. Some 30 patients had pretreatment blood TCR-seq, roughly 24 had at least one posttreatment blood collection, and roughly 24 had tumor TCR-seq. An exploratory multi-omic analysis was conducted of the somatic, immune and clinical correlates of response to PD-L1 blockade with atezolizumab in urothelial cancer. Blood samples were analyzed at 3 weeks after treatment start (second dose) and at 6 weeks after treatment start. In the same patients who had TCR sequencing, pretreatment tumors also underwent whole exome sequencing and RNA sequencing. About 90% of the roughly 29 patients were males with bladder-origin urothelial cancer, and about 65% of the roughly 30 reported a prior smoking history. A median of around 150,000 T cells and some 82,000 unique TCRs was obtained from blood samples, and a median clonality of about 0.08 was observed. Durable clinical benefit meant progression-free survival longer than 6 months, and TCR features were also tested against progression-free and overall survival.

Including cysteine and phenylalanine, the CDR3 has 15 amino acids. The entry retains the CDR3 DNA only, 45 bases that are in frame from base 1. The germline V gene yields WSHSY for CDR1 and SAAADI for CDR2. Unmatched junction bases come to 7, with V trimmed by 3 bases and J by 6 bases. Synthetic TCR analog templates were spiked into each PCR to estimate absolute template abundance from read counts. Using the immunoSEQ assay, TCRbeta CDR3 regions were amplified from genomic DNA with bias-controlled V and J gene primers. Sequencing of rearranged TCRbeta segments was performed at approximately 20X coverage. The paper's processing steps were these. Clustering was used to correct sequencing errors, and CDR3s were annotated against IMGT so that V, D and J genes could be assigned. Out-of-frame and stop-codon sequences were excluded, and only productive TCRbeta rearrangements were used in downstream analyses. To compute clonality, Shannon entropy was normalized by the log of the number of unique productive sequences and then subtracted from one. Clones differing between time points or between blood and tumor were identified using Fisher's exact test with Benjamini-Hochberg correction, with an adjusted p below 0.01 applied as the threshold. TCRdb provides this immuneACCESS table in a form limited to in-frame rearrangements. Some clones are lacking; in checked studies, under half of them reflect an unresolved V gene, and why the rest are absent is not known. D and trimming were read from the DNA, whereas the V and J calls and clone size are those reported in that table. Across this sample there are about 88,000 clones, with around 89% seen only once. The ten largest clones represent 0.97% of the sample.

The sample's time point label, decoded: pretreatment peripheral blood. A total of 25 to 35 patients with locally advanced or metastatic urothelial carcinoma, treated at Memorial Sloan Kettering on a trial protocol, made up the cohort. Peripheral blood mononuclear cells were collected pretreatment and during treatment, at between 1 and 8 total time points per patient. The Qiagen DNeasy Blood extraction kit was used to purify genomic DNA from total PBMCs and tumor samples. Collected pretreatment and during treatment, PBMCs were isolated and stored as previously described. As concerns this clone: This clone's antigen is unknown. No base quality information exists; no much larger clone differs at one position.

Broader findings and caveats from the paper: Among patients with durable benefit, tumor-associated TCR clones showed greater expansion in peripheral blood 3 weeks after treatment started (n = 22, p = 0.022). Because of the small sample size (n ≈ 27) and the many exploratory analyses performed, the results are intended to be regarded as hypothesis-generating. Improved progression-free and overall survival was found to be associated with pretreatment peripheral blood TCR clonality below the median.

The sequences come from PBMCs, collected around atezolizumab (anti-PD-L1) treatment. The rearrangement combines TRBV10-2 with TRBJ2-7, with 11 middle bases fitting TRBD2. The clonotype originates from a woman older than 75 with urothelial cancer. The bases are TGCGCCAGCAGTGACATGACTAGCGGGACATTCGAGCAGTACTTC. Translated, it reads CASSDMTSGTFEQYF.